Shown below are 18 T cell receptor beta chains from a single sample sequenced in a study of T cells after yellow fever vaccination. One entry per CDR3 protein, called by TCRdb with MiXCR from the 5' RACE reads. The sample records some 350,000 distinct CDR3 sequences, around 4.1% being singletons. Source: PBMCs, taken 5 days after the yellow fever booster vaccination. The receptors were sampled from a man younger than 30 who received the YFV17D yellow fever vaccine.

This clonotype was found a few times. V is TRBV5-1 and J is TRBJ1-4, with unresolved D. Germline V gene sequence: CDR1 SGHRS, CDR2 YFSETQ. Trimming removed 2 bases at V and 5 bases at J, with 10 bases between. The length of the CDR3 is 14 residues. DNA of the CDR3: TGCGCCAGCAGCTTAGGTCTCGAGAATGAAAAACTGTTTTTT. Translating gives CASSLGLENEKLFF. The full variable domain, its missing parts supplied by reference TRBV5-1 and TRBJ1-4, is KAGVTQTPRYLIKTRGQQVTLSCSPISGHRSVSWYQQTPGQGLQFLFEYFSETQRNKGNFPGRFSGRQFSNSRSEMNVSTLELGDSALYLCASSLGLENEKLFFGSGTQLSVL.

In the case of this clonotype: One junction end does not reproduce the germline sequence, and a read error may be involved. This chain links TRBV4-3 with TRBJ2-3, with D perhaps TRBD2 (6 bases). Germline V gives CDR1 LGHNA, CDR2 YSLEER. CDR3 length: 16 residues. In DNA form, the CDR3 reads TGCGCCAGCAGCCAAGCTAGCGAAGCCCCCACAGTTACGCAGTATTTT. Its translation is CASSQASEAPTVTQYF.

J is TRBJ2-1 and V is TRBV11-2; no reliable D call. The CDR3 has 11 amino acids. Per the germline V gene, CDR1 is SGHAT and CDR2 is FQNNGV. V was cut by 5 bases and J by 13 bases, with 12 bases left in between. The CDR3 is CASSLRPYQFF. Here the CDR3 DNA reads TGTGCCAGCAGCCTCCGGCCTTACCAGTTCTTC.

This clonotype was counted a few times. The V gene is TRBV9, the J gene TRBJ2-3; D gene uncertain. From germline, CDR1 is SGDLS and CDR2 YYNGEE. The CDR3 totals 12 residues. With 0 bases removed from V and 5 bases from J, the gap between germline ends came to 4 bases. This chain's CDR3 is CASSVVEDTQYF. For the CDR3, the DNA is TGTGCCAGCAGCGTAGTGGAAGATACGCAGTATTTT. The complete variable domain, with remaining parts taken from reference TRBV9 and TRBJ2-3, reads DSGVTQTPKHLITATGQRVTLRCSPRSGDLSVYWYQQSLDQGLQFLIQYYNGEERAKGNILERFSAQQFPDLHSELNLSSLELGDSALYFCASSVVEDTQYFGPGTRLTVL.

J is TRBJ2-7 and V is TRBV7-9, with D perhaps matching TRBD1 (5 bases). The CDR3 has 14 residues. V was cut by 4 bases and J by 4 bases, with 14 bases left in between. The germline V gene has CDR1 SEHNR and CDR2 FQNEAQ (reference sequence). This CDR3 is CASSSSQAQYEQYV. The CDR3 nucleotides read TGTGCCAGCAGCTCTTCACAGGCGCAGTACGAGCAGTACGTC.

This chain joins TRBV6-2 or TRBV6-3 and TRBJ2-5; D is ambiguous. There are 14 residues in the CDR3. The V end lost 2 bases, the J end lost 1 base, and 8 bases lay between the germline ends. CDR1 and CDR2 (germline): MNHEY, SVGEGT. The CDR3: CASSYASLQETQYF. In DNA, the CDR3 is TGTGCCAGCAGTTACGCCTCGCTCCAAGAGACCCAGTACTTC.

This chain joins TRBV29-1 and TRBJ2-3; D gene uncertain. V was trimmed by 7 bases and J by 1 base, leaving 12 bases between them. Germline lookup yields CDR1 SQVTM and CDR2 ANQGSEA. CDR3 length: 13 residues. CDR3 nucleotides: TGCAGCGGGAGCGTTACCCGCACAGATACGCAGTATTTT. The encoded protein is CSGSVTRTDTQYF.

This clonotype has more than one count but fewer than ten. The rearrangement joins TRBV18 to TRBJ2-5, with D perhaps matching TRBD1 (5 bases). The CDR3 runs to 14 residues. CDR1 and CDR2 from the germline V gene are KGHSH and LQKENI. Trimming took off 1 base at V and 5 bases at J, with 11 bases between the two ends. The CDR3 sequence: CASSPQAGQETQYF. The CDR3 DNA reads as TGTGCCAGCTCACCACAAGCAGGGCAGGAGACCCAGTACTTC.

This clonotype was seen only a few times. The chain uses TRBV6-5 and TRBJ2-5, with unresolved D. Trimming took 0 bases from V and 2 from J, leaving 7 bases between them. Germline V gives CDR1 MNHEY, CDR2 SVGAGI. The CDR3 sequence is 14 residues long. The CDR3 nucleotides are TGTGCCAGCAGTTACTCGAGCAGACAAGAGACCCAGTACTTC. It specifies CASSYSSRQETQYF.

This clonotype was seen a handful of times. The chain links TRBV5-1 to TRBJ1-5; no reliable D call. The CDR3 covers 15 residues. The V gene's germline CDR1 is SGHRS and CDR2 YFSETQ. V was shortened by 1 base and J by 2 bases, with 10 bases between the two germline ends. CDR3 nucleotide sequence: TGCGCCAGCAGCTTGCAAGGGTTGGGCAATCAGCCCCAGCATTTT. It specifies CASSLQGLGNQPQHF.

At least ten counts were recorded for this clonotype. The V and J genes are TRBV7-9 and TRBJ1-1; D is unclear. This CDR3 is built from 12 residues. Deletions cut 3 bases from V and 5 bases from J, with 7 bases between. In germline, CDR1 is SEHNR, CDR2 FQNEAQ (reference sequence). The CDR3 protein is CASSFGRTEAFF. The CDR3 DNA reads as TGTGCCAGCAGCTTCGGCAGGACTGAAGCTTTCTTT.

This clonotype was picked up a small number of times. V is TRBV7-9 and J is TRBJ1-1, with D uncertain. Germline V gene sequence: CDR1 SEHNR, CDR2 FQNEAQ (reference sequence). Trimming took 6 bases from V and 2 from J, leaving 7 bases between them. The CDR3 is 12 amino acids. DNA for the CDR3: TGTGCCAGCAGGCAGAGAAACACTGAAGCTTTCTTT. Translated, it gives CASRQRNTEAFF.

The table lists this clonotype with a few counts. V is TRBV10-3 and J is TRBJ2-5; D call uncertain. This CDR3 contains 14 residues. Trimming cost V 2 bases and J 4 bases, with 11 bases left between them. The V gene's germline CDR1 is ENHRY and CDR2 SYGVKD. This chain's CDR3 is CAISEDSRTETQYF. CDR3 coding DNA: TGTGCCATCAGTGAGGACTCCCGCACAGAGACCCAGTACTTC.

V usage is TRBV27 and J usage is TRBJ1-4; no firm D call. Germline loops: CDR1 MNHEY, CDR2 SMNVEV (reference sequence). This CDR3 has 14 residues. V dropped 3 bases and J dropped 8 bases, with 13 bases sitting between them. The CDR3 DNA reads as TGTGCCAGCAGTTTTTCCGGGCAATTCGAAAAACTGTTTTTT. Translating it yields CASSFSGQFEKLFF.

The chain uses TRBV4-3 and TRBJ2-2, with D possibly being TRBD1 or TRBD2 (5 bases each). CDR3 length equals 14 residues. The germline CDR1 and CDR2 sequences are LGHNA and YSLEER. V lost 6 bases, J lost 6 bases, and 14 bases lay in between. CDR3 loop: CASSRDPRPGELFF. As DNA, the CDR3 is TGCGCCAGCAGTCGGGACCCGCGGCCCGGGGAGCTGTTTTTT.

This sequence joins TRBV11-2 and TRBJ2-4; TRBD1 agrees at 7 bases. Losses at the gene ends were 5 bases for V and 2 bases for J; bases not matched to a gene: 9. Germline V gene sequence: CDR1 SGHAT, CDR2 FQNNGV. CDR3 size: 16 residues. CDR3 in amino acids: CASSARQGRPKNIQYF. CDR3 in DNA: TGTGCCAGCAGCGCACGACAGGGACGGCCCAAAAACATTCAGTACTTC.

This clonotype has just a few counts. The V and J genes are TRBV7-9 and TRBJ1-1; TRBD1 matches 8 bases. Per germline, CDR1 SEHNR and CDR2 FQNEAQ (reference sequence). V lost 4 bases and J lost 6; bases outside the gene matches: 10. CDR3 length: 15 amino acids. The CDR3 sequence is CASSWVPDRGAEAFF. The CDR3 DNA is TGTGCCAGCAGCTGGGTACCCGACAGGGGAGCTGAAGCTTTCTTT.

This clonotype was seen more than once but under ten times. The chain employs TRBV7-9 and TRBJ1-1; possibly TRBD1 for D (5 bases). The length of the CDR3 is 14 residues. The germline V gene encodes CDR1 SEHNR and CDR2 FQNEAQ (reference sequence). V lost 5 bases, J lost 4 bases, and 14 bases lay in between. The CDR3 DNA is TGTGCCAGCAGCCTAAGCGGGGCGGCCACTGAAGCTTTCTTT. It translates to CASSLSGAATEAFF.